This is a list of T cell receptor beta chains from one sample in a study of blood T cells in healthy people across ages. TCRdb re-called the 5' RACE reads through MiXCR, storing one row per CDR3 protein. The sample has 1.5 million to 2 million distinct CDR3 sequences; about 28% are singletons. The material sequenced was blood. These receptors originate from a woman aged 30 to 39 in good health. Both conserved end residues are part of each CDR3. A D gene is named only where the DNA matches it firmly. Part of the rows lack a size; the others show once, few, many or a class for expanded clones.

cdr3_length	v_call	clone_size	d_call	j_call	cdr3_aa	cdr3_nt
14	TRBV6-6	NA	NA	TRBJ1-1	CASTQSGKNTEAFF	TGTGCCAGCACCCAAAGCGGGAAGAACACTGAAGCTTTCTTT
14	TRBV2	NA	NA	TRBJ1-5	CASSAIQGNQPQHF	TGTGCCAGCAGTGCGATACAGGGCAATCAGCCCCAGCATTTT
14	TRBV6-1	once	TRBD2	TRBJ2-5	CASSEGGSRNEQYF	TGTGCCAGCAGTGAGGGCGGGAGTAGGAATGAGCAGTACTTC
15	TRBV28	NA	NA	TRBJ1-5	CASSSGGEGNQPQHF	TGTGCCAGCAGTTCGGGAGGCGAGGGCAATCAGCCCCAGCATTTT
11	TRBV20-1	few	NA	TRBJ1-2	CSARVDAGYTF	TGCAGTGCTAGAGTAGACGCGGGCTACACCTTC
16	TRBV6-1	NA	NA	TRBJ2-7	CASSVKETSGGHEQYF	TGTGCCAGCAGTGTTAAGGAAACTTCCGGAGGGCACGAGCAGTACTTC
16	TRBV5-5	once	NA	TRBJ2-1	CASRPLGGSSYNEQFF	TGTGCCAGCAGACCCTTAGGTGGGAGCTCCTACAATGAGCAGTTCTTC
13	TRBV20-1	NA	NA	TRBJ2-5	CSAVMGGQETQYF	TGCAGTGCTGTAATGGGGGGACAAGAGACCCAGTACTTC
16	TRBV5-1	few	NA	TRBJ2-3	CASSLAESTISDTQYF	TGCGCCAGCAGCTTGGCCGAGTCCACGATCTCAGATACGCAGTATTTT
14	TRBV10-3	NA	NA	TRBJ1-2	CAISEPSGGDGYTF	TGTGCCATCAGTGAACCCAGTGGAGGGGATGGCTACACCTTC
13	TRBV29-1	few	TRBD1	TRBJ1-2	CSVGQQGFDGYTF	TGCAGCGTTGGACAACAGGGGTTCGATGGCTACACCTTC
16	TRBV6-7	many	NA	TRBJ2-7	CASSYGGAKANYEQYF	TGTGCCAGCAGTTACGGTGGGGCCAAAGCGAACTACGAGCAGTACTTC
14	TRBV10-3	NA	NA	TRBJ1-4	CAISERGAGVKLFF	TGTGCCATCAGTGAAAGGGGCGCTGGGGTAAAACTGTTTTTT
15	TRBV18	few	TRBD2	TRBJ2-1	CASSPGTSGGFIQFF	TGTGCCAGCTCACCAGGAACTAGCGGGGGATTCATTCAGTTCTTC
14	TRBV2	NA	NA	TRBJ2-1	CASGGATSYNEQFF	TGTGCCAGCGGTGGGGCTACCTCCTACAATGAGCAGTTCTTC
13	TRBV24-1	few	NA	TRBJ1-5	CATSKTGNQPQHF	TGTGCCACCAGCAAGACAGGAAATCAGCCCCAGCATTTT
13	TRBV4-1	few	NA	TRBJ2-3	CASSQDAGDTQYF	TGCGCCAGCAGCCAAGATGCAGGAGATACGCAGTATTTT
13	TRBV7-9	few	NA	TRBJ1-1	CASSLAPTLEAFF	TGTGCCAGCAGCTTAGCACCAACCCTTGAAGCTTTCTTT
14	TRBV11-3	NA	NA	TRBJ2-7	CASSQGPPLYEQYF	TGTGCCAGCAGCCAGGGGCCACCCCTCTACGAGCAGTACTTC
15	TRBV11-2	NA	NA	TRBJ2-5	CASTSLGYLGETQYF	TGTGCCAGCACCTCACTTGGGTATCTGGGAGAGACCCAGTACTTC
18	TRBV18	NA	TRBD2	TRBJ2-7	CASSPLGTSTLRGHEQYF	TGTGCCAGCTCACCACTAGGGACTAGCACCCTAAGGGGCCACGAGCAGTACTTC
16	TRBV3-1	NA	NA	TRBJ2-7	CASSQDGLTGKYEQYF	TGTGCCAGCAGCCAAGATGGGCTAACGGGGAAATACGAGCAGTACTTC
18	TRBV12-3/TRBV12-4	NA	TRBD2	TRBJ2-7	CTSTTGTNGSLSSYEQYF	TGTACCAGCACCACCGGGACTAACGGGAGCCTTAGCTCCTACGAGCAGTACTTC
16	TRBV9	few	NA	TRBJ1-6	CASSVAENLNNSPLHF	TGTGCCAGCAGCGTAGCCGAGAACCTGAATAATTCACCCCTCCACTTT
14	TRBV7-9	NA	NA	TRBJ2-3	CASSLMASSDTQYF	TGTGCCAGCAGCTTAATGGCTAGCTCAGATACGCAGTATTTT
14	TRBV5-1	NA	NA	TRBJ1-1	CASALSGTATEAFF	TGCGCCAGCGCCTTATCCGGGACCGCGACTGAAGCTTTCTTT
14	TRBV4-3	NA	NA	TRBJ1-1	CASSRTGTDSEAFF	TGCGCCAGCAGCCGCACGGGTACGGATTCTGAAGCTTTCTTT
9	TRBV20-1	NA	TRBD2	TRBJ2-5	CKAGGTQYF	TGCAAAGCGGGGGGGACCCAGTACTTC
16	TRBV10-3	few	TRBD2	TRBJ2-7	CAIGRGKLAGGGEQYF	TGTGCCATCGGTAGGGGGAAACTAGCGGGAGGTGGAGAGCAGTACTTC
14	TRBV20-1	many	NA	TRBJ2-4	CSASVPGGGNIQYF	TGCAGTGCTAGCGTCCCGGGGGGCGGGAACATTCAGTACTTC
12	TRBV7-2	NA	NA	TRBJ2-5	CASSLARTEQYF	TGTGCCAGTAGCTTAGCAAGGACAGAGCAGTACTTC
15	TRBV5-8	NA	NA	TRBJ2-5	CASTASTARLETQYF	TGTGCCAGCACCGCCTCGACAGCCAGGCTCGAGACCCAGTACTTC
11	TRBV25-1	few	NA	TRBJ2-4	CASLTGNIQYF	TGTGCCAGCCTAACGGGGAACATTCAGTACTTC
13	TRBV12-3/TRBV12-4	NA	NA	TRBJ2-1	CASSHDANNEQFF	TGTGCCAGCAGCCACGATGCCAACAATGAGCAGTTCTTC
15	TRBV3-1	NA	NA	TRBJ2-2	CASSLQQGKTGELFF	TGTGCCAGCAGCCTCCAACAAGGGAAAACCGGGGAGCTGTTTTTT
15	TRBV7-9	few	NA	TRBJ1-2	CASSLAVGSNYGYTF	TGTGCCAGCAGCTTAGCTGTTGGCAGCAACTATGGCTACACCTTC
15	TRBV3-1	NA	TRBD1	TRBJ1-2	CASSRQDGTGYGYTF	TGTGCCAGCAGCCGGCAGGACGGGACAGGGTATGGCTACACCTTC
14	TRBV6-2/TRBV6-3	few	NA	TRBJ2-7	CASTFGGLFGEQYF	TGTGCCAGCACCTTCGGCGGCTTGTTCGGCGAGCAGTACTTC
16	TRBV7-2	NA	NA	TRBJ2-2	CASSLGTWGGTGELFF	TGTGCCAGCAGCTTAGGGACCTGGGGCGGGACCGGGGAGCTGTTTTTT
16	TRBV5-1	NA	NA	TRBJ1-6	CASSLAGSRRHSPLHF	TGCGCCAGCAGCTTGGCCGGCAGTCGGCGGCACTCACCCCTCCACTTT
14	TRBV12-3/TRBV12-4	few	NA	TRBJ2-1	CASRPTESYNEQFF	TGTGCCAGCAGGCCGACAGAATCCTACAATGAGCAGTTCTTC